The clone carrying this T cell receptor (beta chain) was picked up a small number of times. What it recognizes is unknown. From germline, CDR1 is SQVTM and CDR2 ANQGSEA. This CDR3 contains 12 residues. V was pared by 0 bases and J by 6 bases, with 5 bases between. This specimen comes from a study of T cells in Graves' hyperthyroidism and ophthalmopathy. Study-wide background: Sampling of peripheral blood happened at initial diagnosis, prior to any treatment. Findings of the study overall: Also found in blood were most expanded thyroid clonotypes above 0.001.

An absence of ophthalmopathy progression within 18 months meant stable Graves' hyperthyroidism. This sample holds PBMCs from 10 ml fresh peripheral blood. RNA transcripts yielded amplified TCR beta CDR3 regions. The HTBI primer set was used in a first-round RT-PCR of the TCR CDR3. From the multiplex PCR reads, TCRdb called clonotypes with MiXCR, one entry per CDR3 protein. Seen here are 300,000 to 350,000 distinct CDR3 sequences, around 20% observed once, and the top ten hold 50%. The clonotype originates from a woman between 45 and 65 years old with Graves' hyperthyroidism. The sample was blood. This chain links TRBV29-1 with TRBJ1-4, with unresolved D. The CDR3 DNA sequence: TGCAGCGTTGAAGATCGATATGAAAAACTGTTTTTT. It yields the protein CSVEDRYEKLFF.